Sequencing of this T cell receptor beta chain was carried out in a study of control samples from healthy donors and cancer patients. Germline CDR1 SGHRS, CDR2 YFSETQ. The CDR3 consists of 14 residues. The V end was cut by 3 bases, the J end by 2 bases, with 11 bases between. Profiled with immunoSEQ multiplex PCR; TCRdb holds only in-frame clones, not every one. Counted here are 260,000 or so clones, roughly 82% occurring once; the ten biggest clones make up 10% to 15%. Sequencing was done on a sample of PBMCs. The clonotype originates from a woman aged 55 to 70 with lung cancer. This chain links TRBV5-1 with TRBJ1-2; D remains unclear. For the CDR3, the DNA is TGCGCCAGCAGCTCACCGGGCCTCAACTATGGCTACACCTTC. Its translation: CASSSPGLNYGYTF.